This TCR beta chain was identified during a study of molecular identifiers for immune sequencing clone quantification. The study, taken as a whole, reports: Clonotypes topping 20 RNA copies carried over 99% of effector molecules but under 1% of naive ones.

Isolation of naive CD8 T cells was achieved by sorting on a CD8+CD4-CCR7+CD45RA+ phenotype. Each CDR3 protein is one row after TCRdb ran MiXCR on the PCR reads. The sample records 400,000 to 600,000 distinct CDR3 sequences, around 23% being singletons. Germline values: CDR1 SQVTM, CDR2 ANQGSEA. This CDR3 has 12 amino acids. After removal of 7 bases from V and 3 bases from J, the junction contained 5 bases not matched to a gene. For this clonotype: The antigen is undetermined.

The sample taken for sequencing was naive CD8+ T cells from blood, with Jurkat cell RNA spiked in. Subset defined: FACS-sorted CD8+CD4-CCR7+CD45RA+ naive T cells. The TCR was taken from a human donor in good health. Some libraries in this study had Jurkat cell RNA spiked in. V and J are TRBV29-1 and TRBJ2-7, with 8 bases matching TRBD2. CDR3 DNA sequence: TGCAGCGCCAGGACTAGCAGCTACGAGCAGTACTTC. It encodes CSARTSSYEQYF.